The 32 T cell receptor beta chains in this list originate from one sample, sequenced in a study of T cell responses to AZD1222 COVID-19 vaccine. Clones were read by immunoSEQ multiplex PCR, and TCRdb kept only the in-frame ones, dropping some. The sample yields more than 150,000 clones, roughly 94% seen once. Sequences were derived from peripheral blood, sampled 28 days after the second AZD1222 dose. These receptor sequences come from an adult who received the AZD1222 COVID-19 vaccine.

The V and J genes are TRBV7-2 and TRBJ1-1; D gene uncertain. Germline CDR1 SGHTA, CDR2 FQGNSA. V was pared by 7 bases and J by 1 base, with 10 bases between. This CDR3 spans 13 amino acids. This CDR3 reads CASNLHANTEAFF. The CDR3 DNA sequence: TGTGCCAGCAACCTACACGCGAACACTGAAGCTTTCTTT.

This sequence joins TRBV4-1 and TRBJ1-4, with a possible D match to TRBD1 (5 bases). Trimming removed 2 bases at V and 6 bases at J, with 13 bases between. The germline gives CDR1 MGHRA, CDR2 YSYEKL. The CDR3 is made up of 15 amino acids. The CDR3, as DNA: TGCGCCAGCAGCCAAATGACAGCGAGGGATGAAAAACTGTTTTTT. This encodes CASSQMTARDEKLFF.

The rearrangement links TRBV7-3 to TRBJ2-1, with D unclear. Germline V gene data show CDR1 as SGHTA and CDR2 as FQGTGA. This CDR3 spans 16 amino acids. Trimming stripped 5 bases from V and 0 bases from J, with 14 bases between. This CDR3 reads CASSVLDYSSYNEQFF. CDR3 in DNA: TGTGCCAGCAGCGTGCTCGATTACTCCTCCTACAATGAGCAGTTCTTC.

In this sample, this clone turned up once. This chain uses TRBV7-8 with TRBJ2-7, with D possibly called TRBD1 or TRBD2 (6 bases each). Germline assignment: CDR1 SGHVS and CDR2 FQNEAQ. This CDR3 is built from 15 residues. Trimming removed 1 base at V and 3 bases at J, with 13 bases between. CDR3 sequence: CASSLVLGGHYEQYF. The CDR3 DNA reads TGTGCCAGCAGCTTAGTTTTAGGGGGGCACTACGAGCAGTACTTC.

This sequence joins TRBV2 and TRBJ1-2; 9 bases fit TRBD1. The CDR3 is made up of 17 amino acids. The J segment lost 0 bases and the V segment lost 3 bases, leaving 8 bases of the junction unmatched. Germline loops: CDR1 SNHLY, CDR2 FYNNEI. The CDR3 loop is CASSDYRGRGTNYGYTF. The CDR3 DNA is TGTGCCAGCAGTGACTACAGGGGGCGGGGAACTAACTATGGCTACACCTTC.

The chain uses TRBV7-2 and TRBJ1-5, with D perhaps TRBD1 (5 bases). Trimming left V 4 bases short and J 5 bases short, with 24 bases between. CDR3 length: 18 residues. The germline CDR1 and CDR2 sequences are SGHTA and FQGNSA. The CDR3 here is CASSSPPDGAGWDQPQHF. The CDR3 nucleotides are TGTGCCAGCAGCTCCCCTCCAGATGGGGCAGGGTGGGATCAGCCCCAGCATTTT. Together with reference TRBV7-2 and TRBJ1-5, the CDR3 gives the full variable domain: GAGVSQSPSNKVTEKGKDVELRCDPISGHTALYWYRQSLGQGLEFLIYFQGNSAPDKSGLPSDRFSAERTGGSVSTLTIQRTQQEDSAVYLCASSSPPDGAGWDQPQHFGDGTRLSIL.

Here the CDR3 reads CASSPQDGRVAFF. CDR3 nucleotides: TGTGCCAGTAGTCCCCAAGACGGCAGGGTGGCTTTCTTT. This chain links TRBV19 with TRBJ1-1; a weak D match, TRBD1 (5 bases). Trimming left V 5 bases short and J 11 bases short, with 18 bases between. In germline, CDR1 is LNHDA, CDR2 SQIVND (reference sequence). CDR3 length equals 13 residues.

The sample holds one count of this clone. CDR3: CASSSAVGGSNTGELFF. The CDR3 coding sequence is TGCGCCAGCAGCTCAGCAGTAGGGGGATCGAACACCGGGGAGCTGTTTTTT. This chain joins TRBV5-1 and TRBJ2-2, with a possible D match to TRBD1 (6 bases). The CDR3 consists of 17 residues. Germline CDR1 and CDR2: SGHRS and YFSETQ. V lost 3 bases, J lost 0 bases, and 15 bases lay in between.

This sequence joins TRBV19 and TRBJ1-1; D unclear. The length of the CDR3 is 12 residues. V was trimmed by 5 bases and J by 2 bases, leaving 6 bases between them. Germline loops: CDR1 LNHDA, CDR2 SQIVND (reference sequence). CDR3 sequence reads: CASSDINTEAFF. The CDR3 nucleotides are TGTGCCAGTAGTGACATCAACACTGAAGCTTTCTTT.

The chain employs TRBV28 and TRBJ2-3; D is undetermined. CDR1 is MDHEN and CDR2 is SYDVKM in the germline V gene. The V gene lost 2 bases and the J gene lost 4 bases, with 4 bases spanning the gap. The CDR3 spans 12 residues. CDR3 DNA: TGTGCCAGCAGTTTAAGCTCAGATACGCAGTATTTT. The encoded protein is CASSLSSDTQYF.

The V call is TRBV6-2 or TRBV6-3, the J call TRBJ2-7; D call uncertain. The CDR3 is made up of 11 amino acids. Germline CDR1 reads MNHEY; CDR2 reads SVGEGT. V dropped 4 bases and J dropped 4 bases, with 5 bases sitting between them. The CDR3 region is CASSSEYEQYF. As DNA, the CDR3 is TGTGCCAGCAGTTCGGAGTACGAGCAGTACTTC.

CDR3 region: CASSIGTGAYGYTF. The CDR3 DNA sequence: TGTGCCAGTAGTATCGGGACAGGGGCCTATGGCTACACCTTC. The rearrangement joins TRBV19 to TRBJ1-2; 10 nucleotides agree with TRBD1. CDR1 is LNHDA, CDR2 SQIVND, per germline (reference sequence). V was clipped by 3 bases and J by 4 bases; unmatched bases: 2. The CDR3 totals 14 residues.

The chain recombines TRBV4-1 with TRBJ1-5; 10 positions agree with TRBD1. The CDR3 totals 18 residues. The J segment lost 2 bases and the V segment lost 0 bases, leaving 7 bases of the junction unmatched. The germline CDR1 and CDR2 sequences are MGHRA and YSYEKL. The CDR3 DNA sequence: TGCGCCAGCAGCCAAGAACCGACAGGGGGCCTCGGCAATCAGCCCCAGCATTTT. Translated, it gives CASSQEPTGGLGNQPQHF.

The CDR3 DNA follows: TGTGCCAGCTCACCCGGGGGGGCAGACTATGGCTACACCTTC. It encodes CASSPGGADYGYTF. The chain carries TRBV18 and TRBJ1-2; possible D gene TRBD1, 6 bases. Trimming took 3 bases from V and 3 from J, leaving 11 bases between them. The CDR3 sequence is 14 residues long. Looked up from germline, CDR1 is KGHSH and CDR2 is LQKENI.

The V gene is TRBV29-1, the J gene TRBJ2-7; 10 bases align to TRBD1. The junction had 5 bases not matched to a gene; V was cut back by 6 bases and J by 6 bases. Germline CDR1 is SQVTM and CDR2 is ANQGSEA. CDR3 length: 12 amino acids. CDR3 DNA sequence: TGCAGCGTCGGAGGACAGGGGGGCGAGCAGTACTTC. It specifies CSVGGQGGEQYF.

This CDR3 reads CASSFQRGNYEQYF. DNA of the CDR3: TGTGCCAGCAGCTTCCAGCGGGGGAACTACGAGCAGTACTTC. The V and J genes are TRBV5-4 and TRBJ2-7; TRBD2 matches 8 bases. V lost 2 bases and J lost 3; bases outside the gene matches: 4. CDR1 SGHNT and CDR2 YYREEE come from the germline V gene (reference sequence). This CDR3 region has 14 residues.

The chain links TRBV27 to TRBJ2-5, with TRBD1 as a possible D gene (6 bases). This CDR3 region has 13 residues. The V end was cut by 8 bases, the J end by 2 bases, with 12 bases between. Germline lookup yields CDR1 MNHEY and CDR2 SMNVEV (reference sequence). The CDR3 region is CASSWTAQETQYF. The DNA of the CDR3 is TGTGCCAGCTCCTGGACAGCTCAAGAGACCCAGTACTTC.

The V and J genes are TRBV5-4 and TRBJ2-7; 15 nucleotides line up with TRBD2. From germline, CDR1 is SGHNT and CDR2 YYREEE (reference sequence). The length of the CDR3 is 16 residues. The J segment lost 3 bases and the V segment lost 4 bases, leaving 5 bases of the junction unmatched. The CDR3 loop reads CASSTRTSGGGYEQYF. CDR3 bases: TGTGCCAGCAGCACGCGGACTAGCGGGGGGGGCTACGAGCAGTACTTC.

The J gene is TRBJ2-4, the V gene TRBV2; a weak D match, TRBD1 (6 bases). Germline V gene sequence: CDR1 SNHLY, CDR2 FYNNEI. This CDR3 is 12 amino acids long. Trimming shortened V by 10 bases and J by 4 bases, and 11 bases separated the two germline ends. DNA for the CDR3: TGTGCCATCGACGGACAGAAAAACATTCAGTACTTC. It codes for CAIDGQKNIQYF.

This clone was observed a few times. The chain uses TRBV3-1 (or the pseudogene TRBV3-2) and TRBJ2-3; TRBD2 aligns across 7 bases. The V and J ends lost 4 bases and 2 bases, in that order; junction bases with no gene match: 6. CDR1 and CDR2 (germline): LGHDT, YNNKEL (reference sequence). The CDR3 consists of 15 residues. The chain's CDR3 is CASSPLGGNTDTQYF. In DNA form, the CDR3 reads TGTGCCAGCAGCCCGCTGGGGGGGAACACAGATACGCAGTATTTT.

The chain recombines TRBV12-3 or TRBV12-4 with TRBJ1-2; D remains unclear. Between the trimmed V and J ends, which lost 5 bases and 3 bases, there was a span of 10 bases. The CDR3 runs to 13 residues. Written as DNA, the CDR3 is TGTGCCAGCAGTCCCCCGCGGGACTATGGCTACACCTTC. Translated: CASSPPRDYGYTF.

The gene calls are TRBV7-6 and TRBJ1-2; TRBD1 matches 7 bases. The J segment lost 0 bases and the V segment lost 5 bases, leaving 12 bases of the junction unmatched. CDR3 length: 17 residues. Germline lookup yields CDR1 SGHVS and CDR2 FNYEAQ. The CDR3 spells CASSPGTALWPNYGYTF. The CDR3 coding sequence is TGTGCCAGCAGCCCCGGGACAGCCCTGTGGCCTAACTATGGCTACACCTTC. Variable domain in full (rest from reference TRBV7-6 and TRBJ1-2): GAGVSQSPRYKVTKRGQDVALRCDPISGHVSLYWYRQALGQGPEFLTYFNYEAQQDKSGLPNDRFSAERPEGSISTLTIQRTEQRDSAMYRCASSPGTALWPNYGYTFGSGTRLTVV.

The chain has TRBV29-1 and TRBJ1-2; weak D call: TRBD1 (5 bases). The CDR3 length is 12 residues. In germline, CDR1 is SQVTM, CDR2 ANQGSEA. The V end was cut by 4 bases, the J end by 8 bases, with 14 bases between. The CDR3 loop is CSVAVAGRGYTF. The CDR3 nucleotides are TGCAGCGTTGCAGTCGCAGGGCGAGGCTACACCTTC.

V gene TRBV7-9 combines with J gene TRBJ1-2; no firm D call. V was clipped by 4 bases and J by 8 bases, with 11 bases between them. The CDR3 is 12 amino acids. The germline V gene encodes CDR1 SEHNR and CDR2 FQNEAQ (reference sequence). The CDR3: CASSSWGTGYTF. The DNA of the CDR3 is TGTGCCAGCAGCTCCTGGGGTACCGGCTACACCTTC.

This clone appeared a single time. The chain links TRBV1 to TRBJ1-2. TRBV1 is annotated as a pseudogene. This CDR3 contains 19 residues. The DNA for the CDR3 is TGCACCAGCAGCCAAGATAGGGATTTAGACGATCGCTTCCCCTATGGCTACACCTTC. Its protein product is CTSSQDRDLDDRFPYGYTF.

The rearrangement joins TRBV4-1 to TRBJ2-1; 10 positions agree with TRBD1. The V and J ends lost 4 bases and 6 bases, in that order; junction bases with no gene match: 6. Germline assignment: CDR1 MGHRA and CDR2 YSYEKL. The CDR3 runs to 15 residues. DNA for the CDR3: TGCGCCAGCAGCCTCCGGGACAGGGGAGGCAATGAGCAGTTCTTC. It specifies CASSLRDRGGNEQFF.

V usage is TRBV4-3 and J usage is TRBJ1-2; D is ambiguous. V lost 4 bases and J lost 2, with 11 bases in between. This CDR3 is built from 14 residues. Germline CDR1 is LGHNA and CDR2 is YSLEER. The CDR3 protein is CASSPLTANYGYTF. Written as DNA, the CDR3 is TGCGCCAGCAGCCCTTTGACGGCGAACTATGGCTACACCTTC.

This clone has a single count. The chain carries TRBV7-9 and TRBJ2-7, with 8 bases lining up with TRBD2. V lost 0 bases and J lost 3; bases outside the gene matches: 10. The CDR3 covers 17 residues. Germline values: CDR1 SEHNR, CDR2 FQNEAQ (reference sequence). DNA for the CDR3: TGTGCCAGCAGCTTAGCCGCGGGGGGCCCGAAGGACTACGAGCAGTACTTC. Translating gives CASSLAAGGPKDYEQYF.

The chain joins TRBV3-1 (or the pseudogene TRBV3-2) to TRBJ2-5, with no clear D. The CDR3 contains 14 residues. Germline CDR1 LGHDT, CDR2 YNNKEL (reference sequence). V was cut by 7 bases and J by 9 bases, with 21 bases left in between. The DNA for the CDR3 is TGTGCCAGCAACCCTAACGCCTTGGATGAGGCCCAGTACTTC. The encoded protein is CASNPNALDEAQYF.

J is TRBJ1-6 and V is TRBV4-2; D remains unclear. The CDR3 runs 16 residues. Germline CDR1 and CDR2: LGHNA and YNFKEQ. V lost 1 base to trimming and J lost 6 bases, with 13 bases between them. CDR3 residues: CASSQVAARTNSPLHF. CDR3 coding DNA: TGTGCCAGCAGCCAAGTGGCAGCTCGAACTAATTCACCCCTCCACTTT.

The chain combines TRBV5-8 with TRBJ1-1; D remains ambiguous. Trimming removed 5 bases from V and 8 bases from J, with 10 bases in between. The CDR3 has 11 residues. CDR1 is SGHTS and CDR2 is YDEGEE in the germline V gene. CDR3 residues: CASRFAPEAFF. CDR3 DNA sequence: TGTGCCAGCAGGTTCGCACCCGAAGCTTTCTTT.

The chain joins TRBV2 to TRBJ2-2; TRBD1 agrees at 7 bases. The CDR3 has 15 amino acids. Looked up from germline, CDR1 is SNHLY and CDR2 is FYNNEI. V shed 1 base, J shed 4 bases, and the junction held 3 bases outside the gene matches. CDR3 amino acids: CASSEGRGTTGELFF. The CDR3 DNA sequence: TGTGCCAGCAGTGAAGGCAGGGGGACCACCGGGGAGCTGTTTTTT. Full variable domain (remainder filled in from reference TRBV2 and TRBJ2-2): EPEVTQTPSHQVTQMGQEVILRCVPISNHLYFYWYRQILGQKVEFLVSFYNNEISEKSEIFDDQFSVERPDGSNFTLKIRSTKLEDSAMYFCASSEGRGTTGELFFGEGSRLTVL.